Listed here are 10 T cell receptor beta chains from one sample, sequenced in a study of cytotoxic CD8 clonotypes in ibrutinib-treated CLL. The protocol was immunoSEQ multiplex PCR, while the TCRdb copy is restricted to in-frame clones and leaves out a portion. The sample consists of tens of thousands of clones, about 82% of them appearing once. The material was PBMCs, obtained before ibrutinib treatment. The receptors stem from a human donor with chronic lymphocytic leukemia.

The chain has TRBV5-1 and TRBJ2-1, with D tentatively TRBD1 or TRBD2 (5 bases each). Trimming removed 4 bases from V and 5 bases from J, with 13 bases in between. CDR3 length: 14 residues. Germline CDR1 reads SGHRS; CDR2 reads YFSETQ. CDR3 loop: CASSRGDSDNEQFF. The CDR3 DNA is TGCGCCAGCAGCCGGGGTGACAGCGACAATGAGCAGTTCTTC.

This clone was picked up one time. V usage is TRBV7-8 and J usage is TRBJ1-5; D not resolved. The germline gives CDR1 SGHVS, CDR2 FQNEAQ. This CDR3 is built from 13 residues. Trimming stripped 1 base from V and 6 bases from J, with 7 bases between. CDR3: CASSLDLSQPQHF. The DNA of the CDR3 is TGTGCCAGCAGCTTAGACTTGAGTCAGCCCCAGCATTTT.

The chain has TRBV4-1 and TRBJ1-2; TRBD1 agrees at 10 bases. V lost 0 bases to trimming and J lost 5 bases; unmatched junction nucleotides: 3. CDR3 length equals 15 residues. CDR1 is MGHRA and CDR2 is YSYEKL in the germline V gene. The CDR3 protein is CASSQDPGQGYGYTF. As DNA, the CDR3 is TGCGCCAGCAGCCAAGATCCGGGACAGGGGTATGGCTACACCTTC.

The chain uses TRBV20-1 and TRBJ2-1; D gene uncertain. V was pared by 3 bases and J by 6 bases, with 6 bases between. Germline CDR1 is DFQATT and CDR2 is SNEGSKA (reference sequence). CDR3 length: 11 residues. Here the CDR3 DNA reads TGCAGTGCTAGCCAGCCCAATGAGCAGTTCTTC. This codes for CSASQPNEQFF.

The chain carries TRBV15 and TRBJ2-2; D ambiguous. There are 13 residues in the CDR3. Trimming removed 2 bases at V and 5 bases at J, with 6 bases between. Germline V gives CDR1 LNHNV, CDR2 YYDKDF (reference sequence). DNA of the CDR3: TGTGCCACCAGCAGACATAGGACCGGGGAGCTGTTTTTT. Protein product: CATSRHRTGELFF.

This CDR3 reads CATSRETGQETQYF. Here the CDR3 DNA reads TGTGCCACCAGCAGAGAAACAGGGCAAGAGACCCAGTACTTC. This chain connects TRBV15 to TRBJ2-5; possibly TRBD1 for D (6 bases). CDR1 and CDR2 (germline): LNHNV, YYDKDF (reference sequence). V dropped 0 bases and J dropped 2 bases, with 7 bases sitting between them. This CDR3 has 14 amino acids.

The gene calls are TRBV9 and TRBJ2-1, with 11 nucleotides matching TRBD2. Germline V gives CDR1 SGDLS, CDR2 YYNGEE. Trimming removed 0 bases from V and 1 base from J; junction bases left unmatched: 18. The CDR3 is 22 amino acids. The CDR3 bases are TGTGCCAGCAGCGTAGCTGGGGGGGGACTAGCGGACCGAAGAAGGTCCTACAATGAGCAGTTCTTC. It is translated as CASSVAGGGLADRRRSYNEQFF.

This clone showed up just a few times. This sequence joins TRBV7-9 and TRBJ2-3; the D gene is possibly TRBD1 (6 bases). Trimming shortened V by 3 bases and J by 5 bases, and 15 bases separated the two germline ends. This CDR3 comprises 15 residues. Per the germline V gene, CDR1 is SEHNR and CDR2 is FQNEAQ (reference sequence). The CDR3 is CASSFWGRVEDTQYF. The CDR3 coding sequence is TGTGCCAGCAGCTTTTGGGGGCGCGTGGAAGATACGCAGTATTTT.

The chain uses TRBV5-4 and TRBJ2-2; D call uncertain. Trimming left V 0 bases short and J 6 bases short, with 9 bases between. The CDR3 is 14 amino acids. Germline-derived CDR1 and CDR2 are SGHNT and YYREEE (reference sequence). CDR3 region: CASSLAAAAGELFF. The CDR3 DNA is TGTGCCAGCAGCTTGGCCGCGGCAGCCGGGGAGCTGTTTTTT.

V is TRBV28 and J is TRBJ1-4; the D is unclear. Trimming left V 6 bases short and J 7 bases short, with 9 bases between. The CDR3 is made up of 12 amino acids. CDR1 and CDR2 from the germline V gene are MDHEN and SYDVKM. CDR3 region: CASRPVGEKLFF. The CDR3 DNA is TGTGCCAGCAGGCCGGTGGGTGAAAAACTGTTTTTT.